Following are 30 T cell receptor beta chains from one sample sequenced in a study of blood T cell repertoires in COVID-19. TCRdb keeps only in-frame clones here, not all; method: immunoSEQ multiplex PCR. Of 150,000 or so clones detected, about four fifths appear once; the ten largest clones hold 25% to 30%. The material sequenced was peripheral blood. Receptor source: an older woman with acute or convalescent COVID-19.

The chain has TRBV7-3 and TRBJ2-3; 8 positions match TRBD2. Germline assignment: CDR1 SGHTA and CDR2 FQGTGA. The V segment lost 6 bases and the J segment 3 bases; nucleotides outside the gene matches: 2. CDR3 length: 13 residues. The CDR3 spells CASRGGGTDTQYF. The CDR3 region has the DNA TGTGCCAGCAGGGGCGGGGGGACAGATACGCAGTATTTT.

This chain links TRBV2 with TRBJ1-4; D remains unclear. The CDR3 runs 12 residues. V was trimmed by 7 bases and J by 8 bases, leaving 11 bases between them. Germline-derived CDR1 and CDR2 are SNHLY and FYNNEI. The chain's CDR3 is CASMRAREKLFF. CDR3 nucleotide sequence: TGTGCCAGCATGAGGGCTAGGGAAAAACTGTTTTTT.

The genes are TRBV3-1 (or the pseudogene TRBV3-2) and TRBJ1-1, with unresolved D. Per germline, CDR1 LGHDT and CDR2 YNNKEL (reference sequence). The CDR3 loop spans 14 amino acids. V shed 0 bases and J shed 7 bases, with 12 bases lying between them. CDR3 nucleotide sequence: TGTGCCAGCAGCCAAGAAGGGAGCCGTCGTGAAGCTTTCTTT. Translating it yields CASSQEGSRREAFF.

J is TRBJ1-5 and V is TRBV4-1; 7 bases are shared with TRBD1. The CDR3 is 15 amino acids. The germline V gene encodes CDR1 MGHRA and CDR2 YSYEKL. The J segment lost 2 bases and the V segment lost 2 bases, leaving 3 bases of the junction unmatched. This CDR3 is CASSQQGDRNQPQHF. The CDR3 coding sequence is TGCGCCAGCAGCCAACAGGGGGACCGCAATCAGCCCCAGCATTTT.

The gene calls are TRBV7-2 and TRBJ1-2, with 7 bases aligning to TRBD1. The germline V gene has CDR1 SGHTA and CDR2 FQGNSA. With 5 bases clipped from V and 8 bases from J, the junction kept 14 bases outside the gene matches. The CDR3 runs to 15 residues. The CDR3 sequence: CASSPPTEGASGYTF. The CDR3 bases are TGTGCCAGCAGCCCTCCCACCGAGGGGGCAAGCGGCTACACCTTC.

The gene calls are TRBV11-3 and TRBJ2-1; weak D call: TRBD2 (6 bases). This CDR3 comprises 16 residues. CDR1 is SGHNT and CDR2 is YENEEA in the germline V gene. Trimming stripped 3 bases from V and 5 bases from J, with 17 bases between. The CDR3 is CASSLGGRTTNNEQFF. The CDR3 region has the DNA TGTGCCAGCAGCTTGGGAGGACGGACCACTAACAATGAGCAGTTCTTC.

This chain uses TRBV9 with TRBJ2-4; TRBD2 is a possible D gene (5 bases). V was shortened by 4 bases and J by 8 bases, with 13 bases between the two germline ends. Germline V gene sequence: CDR1 SGDLS, CDR2 YYNGEE. CDR3 length: 13 residues. CDR3 DNA: TGTGCCAGCAGCCCCCCTAGCCTGGACATTCAGTACTTC. Protein: CASSPPSLDIQYF. Using reference TRBV9 and TRBJ2-4 for the parts outside the CDR3, the full variable domain is DSGVTQTPKHLITATGQRVTLRCSPRSGDLSVYWYQQSLDQGLQFLIQYYNGEERAKGNILERFSAQQFPDLHSELNLSSLELGDSALYFCASSPPSLDIQYFGAGTRLSVL.

V and J are TRBV6-2 or TRBV6-3 and TRBJ2-7; possible D gene TRBD1, 5 bases. CDR3 length: 15 residues. The V gene lost 2 bases and the J gene lost 0 bases, with 11 bases spanning the gap. In germline, CDR1 is MNHEY, CDR2 SVGEGT. The CDR3 is CASSYVNRSSYEQYF. The CDR3 nucleotides are TGTGCCAGCAGTTACGTGAACAGGAGCTCCTACGAGCAGTACTTC.

This clone was picked up a small number of times. The rearrangement joins TRBV6-2 or TRBV6-3 to TRBJ1-5; D is unresolved. V was pared by 6 bases and J by 4 bases, with 13 bases between. The CDR3 is 14 residues long. Germline V gives CDR1 MNHEY, CDR2 SVGEGT. DNA for the CDR3: TGTGCCAGCAGCCCCCTGCTAGCAAATCAGCCCCAGCATTTT. This translates into CASSPLLANQPQHF.

The rearrangement links TRBV2 to TRBJ1-4; D may be TRBD1 (6 bases). The CDR3 has 13 residues. From germline, CDR1 is SNHLY and CDR2 FYNNEI. V was pared by 6 bases and J by 8 bases, with 13 bases between. The CDR3 DNA is TGTGCCAGCAGACAGGGCCTTGGGGAAAAACTGTTTTTT. Protein product: CASRQGLGEKLFF. Full variable domain (rest looked up from reference TRBV2 and TRBJ1-4): EPEVTQTPSHQVTQMGQEVILRCVPISNHLYFYWYRQILGQKVEFLVSFYNNEISEKSEIFDDQFSVERPDGSNFTLKIRSTKLEDSAMYFCASRQGLGEKLFFGSGTQLSVL.

Turning to this clone: One end of the junction fails to match germline, which may point to a read error. This rearrangement joins TRBV4-1 to TRBJ2-2; 7 bases agree with TRBD1. CDR3 size: 12 residues. In germline, CDR1 is MGHRA, CDR2 YSYEKL. CDR3: CASSQFDREMFF. CDR3 sequence (DNA): TGCGCCAGCAGCCAATTTGACAGGGAGATGTTTTTT.

This clone was detected only once. V and J are TRBV4-1 and TRBJ1-3; 8 bases align to TRBD1. With V trimmed by 3 bases and J by 2 bases, 9 bases remained unmatched. The CDR3 spans 17 residues. CDR1 and CDR2 from the germline V gene are MGHRA and YSYEKL. The chain's CDR3 is CASSQGRARGPGNTIYF. CDR3 DNA sequence: TGCGCCAGCAGCCAGGGGAGGGCCAGGGGGCCTGGAAACACCATATATTTT.

In its sample, this clone was seen once. This CDR3 is also generated by other DNA sequences in the sample. The rearrangement joins TRBV11-3 to TRBJ2-3; TRBD2 matches at 13 bases. The CDR3 length is 15 residues. In germline, CDR1 is SGHNT, CDR2 YENEEA. Losses at the gene ends were 5 bases for V and 3 bases for J; bases not matched to a gene: 2. CDR3 region: CASSPTSGGTDTQYF. Written as DNA, the CDR3 is TGTGCCAGCAGCCCGACTAGCGGGGGGACAGATACGCAGTATTTT. Based on the CDR3 plus reference TRBV11-3 and TRBJ2-3, the full variable domain is EAGVVQSPRYKIIEKKQPVAFWCNPISGHNTLYWYLQNLGQGPELLIRYENEEAVDDSQLPKDRFSAERLKGVDSTLKIQPAELGDSAVYLCASSPTSGGTDTQYFGPGTRLTVL.

The chain couples TRBV11-2 to TRBJ2-7, with 11 positions matching TRBD1. The CDR3 consists of 15 residues. The V gene's germline CDR1 is SGHAT and CDR2 FQNNGV. V lost 2 bases, J lost 7 bases, and 7 bases stayed unmatched. Here the CDR3 reads CASSLSGQGAWEQYF. Written as DNA, the CDR3 is TGTGCCAGCAGCTTATCCGGACAGGGGGCTTGGGAGCAGTACTTC.

The V call is TRBV4-1, the J call TRBJ1-6; 9 bases fit TRBD1. The CDR3 sequence is 15 residues long. Losses at the gene ends were 0 bases for V and 10 bases for J; bases not matched to a gene: 4. Germline V gene lookup returns CDR1 MGHRA and CDR2 YSYEKL. CDR3 nucleotides: TGCGCCAGCAGCCAAGAGGGACAGGGAGGATCACCCCTCCACTTT. Translated: CASSQEGQGGSPLHF.

This clone was detected many times. The chain is built from TRBV9 and TRBJ1-5; D gene unclear. This CDR3 has 15 amino acids. The ends were cut back, 4 bases at V and 2 bases at J, with 13 bases in the middle. Germline V lookup: CDR1 SGDLS, CDR2 YYNGEE. The DNA of the CDR3 is TGTGCCAGCAGCTTCAGCGGCTTAGGCAATCAGCCCCAGCATTTT. It yields the protein CASSFSGLGNQPQHF.

The V call is TRBV3-1 (or the pseudogene TRBV3-2), the J call TRBJ2-1; D is possibly TRBD2 (5 bases). The V end was cut by 0 bases, the J end by 0 bases, with 9 bases between. This CDR3 has 16 residues. Germline CDR1 and CDR2: LGHDT and YNNKEL (reference sequence). CDR3 bases: TGTGCCAGCAGCCAAGATCATGGGAGCTCCTACAATGAGCAGTTCTTC. This translates into CASSQDHGSSYNEQFF.

The chain joins TRBV27 to TRBJ2-7; a possible D gene is TRBD1 (6 bases). V lost 3 bases, J lost 4 bases, and 13 bases lay in between. Germline loops: CDR1 MNHEY, CDR2 SMNVEV (reference sequence). The CDR3 extends over 14 amino acids. CDR3 sequence (DNA): TGTGCCAGCAGTTTTACTCAGGGGCCATACGAGCAGTACTTC. Translated, it gives CASSFTQGPYEQYF.

This clone was counted between two and nine times. The chain employs TRBV11-3 and TRBJ2-5; no reliable D call. Germline-derived CDR1 and CDR2 are SGHNT and YENEEA. The CDR3 runs 16 residues. V dropped 0 bases and J dropped 4 bases, with 15 bases sitting between them. CDR3: CASSLDYGDQPETQYF. The CDR3 DNA follows: TGTGCCAGCAGCTTAGATTACGGAGACCAGCCAGAGACCCAGTACTTC.

CDR3: CASSQGAWGPRSNQPQHF. CDR3 DNA: TGCGCCAGCAGCCAAGGAGCGTGGGGGCCTCGAAGCAATCAGCCCCAGCATTTT. The chain carries TRBV4-1 and TRBJ1-5, with D tentatively TRBD1 (6 bases). The CDR3 spans 18 residues. V was pared by 1 base and J by 1 base, with 17 bases between. Germline V CDR1 and CDR2: MGHRA, YSYEKL.

This clone was seen more than once but under ten times. V usage is TRBV7-8 and J usage is TRBJ2-7, with D perhaps TRBD1 or TRBD2 (6 bases each). CDR1 SGHVS and CDR2 FQNEAQ come from the germline V gene. Between the trimmed V and J ends, which lost 5 bases and 6 bases, there was a span of 23 bases. The CDR3 covers 16 residues. The CDR3 sequence is CASSRGRSGAGAEQYF. CDR3 DNA sequence: TGTGCCAGCAGCCGAGGGAGGTCAGGGGCTGGGGCCGAGCAGTACTTC.

This sequence joins TRBV6-2 or TRBV6-3 and TRBJ1-5; a possible D gene is TRBD1 (6 bases). Germline V gene lookup returns CDR1 MNHEY and CDR2 SVGEGT. V was pared by 4 bases and J by 7 bases, with 14 bases between. CDR3 length: 14 residues. In nucleotides, the CDR3 is TGTGCCAGCAGTTTACCAGGGGATGGCCAGCCCCAGCATTTT. It is translated as CASSLPGDGQPQHF.

The chain has TRBV9 and TRBJ1-5; a possible D gene is TRBD1 (5 bases). Germline values: CDR1 SGDLS, CDR2 YYNGEE. Trimming cost V 3 bases and J 2 bases, with 18 bases left between them. The CDR3 spans 17 residues. The chain's CDR3 is CASSGGQGFSRNQPQHF. In DNA form, the CDR3 reads TGTGCCAGCAGCGGGGGCCAGGGTTTTTCGCGCAATCAGCCCCAGCATTTT.

This clone has a handful of counts. V usage is TRBV2 and J usage is TRBJ1-5; the match to TRBD1 covers 11 bases. V lost 6 bases to trimming and J lost 1 base; unmatched junction nucleotides: 14. The germline V gene encodes CDR1 SNHLY and CDR2 FYNNEI. The CDR3 has 19 residues. The CDR3 coding sequence is TGTGCCAGCAGCGGATGGACAGGGGGCTTGACGAAGAGCAATCAGCCCCAGCATTTT. Amino acid sequence: CASSGWTGGLTKSNQPQHF.

In the case of this clone: Other nucleotide sequences from this sample produce the same CDR3. V gene TRBV30 combines with J gene TRBJ1-3, with a possible D match to TRBD1 (5 bases). CDR3 length: 13 amino acids. Deletions cut 2 bases from V and 1 base from J, with 6 bases between. Germline V CDR1 and CDR2: GTSNPN, SVGIG (reference sequence). Written as DNA, the CDR3 is TGTGCCTGGAGTCCAGGGTCTGGAAACACCATATATTTT. Translation: CAWSPGSGNTIYF.

The genes are TRBV5-1 and TRBJ1-1; possible D gene TRBD1, 5 bases. The V and J ends lost 4 bases and 4 bases respectively, with 14 bases between them. Germline V gives CDR1 SGHRS, CDR2 YFSETQ. The CDR3 spans 14 residues. This CDR3 is CASSTYSGGTEAFF. The CDR3 region has the DNA TGCGCCAGCAGCACCTATTCCGGGGGCACTGAAGCTTTCTTT.

The chain is built from TRBV14 and TRBJ1-6, with D perhaps matching TRBD1 (5 bases). The CDR3 loop spans 18 amino acids. V gave up 4 bases and J gave up 0 bases, with 16 bases separating them. Germline V lookup: CDR1 SGHDN, CDR2 FVKESK. The CDR3 DNA is TGTGCCAGCAGCCTTCGGACATCTACCCTCTCCTATAATTCACCCCTCCACTTT. It yields the protein CASSLRTSTLSYNSPLHF. The whole variable domain, filled in from reference TRBV14 and TRBJ1-6, reads EAGVTQFPSHSVIEKGQTVTLRCDPISGHDNLYWYRRVMGKEIKFLLHFVKESKQDESGMPNNRFLAERTGGTYSTLKVQPAELEDSGVYFCASSLRTSTLSYNSPLHFGNGTRLTVT.

The chain couples TRBV18 to TRBJ2-7; 7 bases agree with TRBD1. Losses at the gene ends were 6 bases for V and 0 bases for J; bases not matched to a gene: 8. Germline CDR1 reads KGHSH; CDR2 reads LQKENI. CDR3 length: 15 residues. The CDR3 reads CASSQQGRSSYEQYF. CDR3 sequence (DNA): TGTGCCAGCTCCCAACAGGGGAGAAGCTCCTACGAGCAGTACTTC.

This rearrangement joins TRBV6-1 to TRBJ1-5; D remains ambiguous. The V gene's germline CDR1 is MNHNS and CDR2 SASEGT. The CDR3 sequence is 15 residues long. With 2 bases removed from V and 1 base from J, the gap between germline ends came to 9 bases. This chain's CDR3 is CASSERGSSNQPQHF. CDR3 DNA sequence: TGTGCCAGCAGTGAACGGGGTTCCAGCAATCAGCCCCAGCATTTT.

The chain couples TRBV5-1 to TRBJ2-5; D is possibly TRBD1 (6 bases). The CDR3 spans 12 residues. CDR1 and CDR2 (germline): SGHRS, YFSETQ. Deletions cut 3 bases from V and 5 bases from J, with 8 bases between. CDR3 region: CASSSGEETQYF. The DNA of the CDR3 is TGCGCCAGCAGCTCAGGGGAGGAGACCCAGTACTTC.